This T cell receptor beta chain was recovered during a study of spatial heterogeneity in lung cancer (dated by TCRdb to the late 2010s). For context, the study as a whole: More beta-chain than alpha-chain transcripts were consistently detected, likely reflecting higher beta-chain transcript abundance. In the raw uncorrected reads, each unique combination of TCR and UMI appeared more than ten times on average. In non-small cell lung cancer, the study made a quantitative comparison of TCR alpha and beta repertoires among multiple tumor regions, matched nontumor lung and blood. The study linked features of the TCR repertoire to counts of nonsynonymous mutations, which were determined by whole-exome sequencing of tumor tissue. At surgery, both alpha and beta chains were TCR-sequenced in approximately 210 tumor regions, 63 to 80 matched nontumor lung samples and around 50 PBMC samples.

The investigation overall reported the following: Additional single-cell paired TCR alpha and beta sequencing was considered necessary to confirm, at a functional level, the hypothesis that regional TCRs recognize regional mutations. Ubiquitous expanded tumor TCRs were detected in blood more often at tumor resection than at routine follow-up.

Library preparation used 5' RACE. The sequencer was a NextSeq 500. To allow correction of PCR and sequencing errors, the TCR library protocol tagged every TCR cDNA molecule with a unique molecular identifier. Per the authors' processing: TCR identification, UMI-based error correction and CDR3 extraction were all carried out with Decombinator tools. Expanded TCRs were defined as those above a frequency of 2 per 1,000, corresponding to the top 1% of the tumor frequency distribution. Rényi diversity was computed with the R vegan package after subsampling each repertoire 100 times to 5,000 TCRs. CDR3 similarity networks were built from amino acid triplet string-kernel similarity, connecting CDR3s with pairwise similarity above 0.82. The public reads were run again by TCRdb, first through fastp at Q25 and then through MiXCR, and only productive beta chains were kept. Every CDR3 protein is listed once, alongside the most common genes and DNA of its rows. The V and J calls shown here were made by TCRdb, not taken from the authors' results. For this sample there are roughly 100,000 distinct CDR3 sequences; around 9% appear just once. The ten top clones hold less than 9% of the sample.

There are many counts of this clonotype. Its antigen has not been determined. No quality values exist for individual bases; no much larger clone is one base distant. This specimen's time point label, per the study, means: sample taken at primary tumor resection. TCR sequencing used whole RNA extracted from tumor and nontumor lung tissue, or from cryopreserved PBMC samples, without cell sorting. Samples were obtained from approximately 77 patients with early-stage, untreated non-small cell lung cancer from the lung TRACERx cohort. Only patients with enough RNA available from two or more tumor regions were chosen for TCR sequencing. From the cysteine through the phenylalanine, the CDR3 covers 14 amino acids. Kept here is only the CDR3 DNA, which spans 42 bases and is read in frame from base 1. V is reduced by 2 bases and J by 6 bases, leaving a spacing of 11 bases between them.

Sequenced material: PBMCs, taken at surgery. The rearrangement combines TRBV12-3 or TRBV12-4 with TRBJ1-5; the D segment could be TRBD1, given 5 matching bases. This clonotype originated in a male donor with early-stage non-small cell lung cancer. The DNA sequence is TGTGCCAGCAGTTTAAGGGGAGGATCTCAGCCCCAGCATTTT. This is translated as CASSLRGGSQPQHF.